The rows below give T cell receptor beta chains drawn from one sample of a study of cytomegalovirus exposure and HLA in healthy donors. Sequencing was performed with immunoSEQ multiplex PCR; in TCRdb, only in-frame clones are kept and a portion is missing. The sample lists 95,000 to 150,000 clones, about three fifths occurring once. The sequenced sample was PBMCs. These receptors all stem from a woman aged 40 to 50 in good health and CMV-seropositive. CDR3s include the opening cysteine and the closing phenylalanine or tryptophan. D genes are given only for firm matches. Only part of the rows carry a size: once, few, many, or a class if the clone is expanded.

d_call	v_call	j_call	clone_size	cdr3_aa	cdr3_nt
TRBD1	TRBV5-1	TRBJ1-4	-	CASSLTGGLRNEKLFF	TGCGCCAGCAGCTTAACAGGGGGCTTGCGAAATGAAAAACTGTTTTTT
-	TRBV7-3	TRBJ2-1	-	CASSSTIYNEQFF	TGTGCCAGCAGCTCGACTATCTACAATGAGCAGTTCTTC
TRBD2	TRBV7-6	TRBJ2-1	once	CASSSLAGGTSDEQFF	TGTGCCAGCAGCTCACTAGCGGGGGGGACGAGCGATGAGCAGTTCTTC
-	TRBV9	TRBJ1-1	few	CASSVGEWTEAFF	TGTGCCAGCAGCGTAGGGGAGTGGACTGAAGCTTTCTTT
-	TRBV7-2	TRBJ2-7	-	CASSPFHEQYF	TGTGCCAGCAGTCCCTTCCACGAGCAGTACTTC
TRBD1	TRBV28	TRBJ1-2	-	CASRIRGHNYGYTF	TGTGCCAGCAGAATCAGGGGGCATAACTATGGCTACACCTTC
TRBD2	TRBV5-1	TRBJ2-1	-	CASSLFLAGGLGEQFF	TGCGCCAGCAGCTTGTTTCTAGCGGGAGGTCTGGGTGAGCAGTTCTTC
TRBD1	TRBV7-9	TRBJ2-3	-	CASSPRTGGLTDTQYF	TGTGCCAGCAGCCCACGGACAGGGGGCTTGACAGATACGCAGTATTTT
TRBD1	TRBV5-1	TRBJ1-6	-	CASSLTGGDSPLHF	TGCGCCAGCAGCTTGACAGGGGGAGACTCACCCCTCCACTTT
-	TRBV2	TRBJ2-7	-	CASSAQGSTYEQYF	TGTGCCAGCAGTGCCCAGGGGTCCACCTACGAGCAGTACTTC
TRBD2	TRBV10-1	TRBJ2-2	-	CASSAGLAGGRPGELFF	TGCGCCAGCAGCGCGGGACTAGCGGGGGGGCGGCCCGGGGAGCTGTTTTTT
-	TRBV25-1	TRBJ1-5	-	CASSEAGNQPQHF	TGTGCCAGCAGTGAAGCGGGCAATCAGCCCCAGCATTTT
TRBD1	TRBV9	TRBJ1-2	-	CASSVGGTGGGYGYTF	TGTGCCAGCAGCGTAGGTGGGACAGGGGGTGGCTATGGCTACACCTTC
-	TRBV6-1	TRBJ2-6	few	CASSEESYGLLANVLTF	TGTGCCAGCAGTGAAGAGTCCTATGGGCTCTTAGCCAACGTCCTGACTTTC
-	TRBV4-2	TRBJ1-2	-	CASSQDSRDNGYTF	TGTGCCAGCAGCCAAGATTCCAGGGATAATGGCTACACCTTC
-	TRBV14	TRBJ2-4	-	CASSPRTGGLAKNIQYF	TGTGCCAGCAGCCCCCGGACGGGCGGACTAGCCAAAAACATTCAGTACTTC
TRBD1	TRBV11-2	TRBJ1-4	-	CASTWGGGQGAANEKLFF	TGTGCCAGCACCTGGGGCGGGGGACAGGGAGCGGCTAATGAAAAACTGTTTTTT
TRBD2	TRBV14	TRBJ2-1	few	CASSRLAGGVRNEQFF	TGTGCCAGCAGCCGACTAGCGGGGGGGGTTAGGAATGAGCAGTTCTTC
-	TRBV11-3	TRBJ2-5	-	CASSYDRFQETQYF	TGTGCCAGCAGCTACGACAGGTTTCAAGAGACCCAGTACTTC
-	TRBV6-1	TRBJ2-7	-	CASKGRGDTYEQYF	TGTGCCAGCAAGGGCAGGGGGGATACCTACGAGCAGTACTTC
-	TRBV30	TRBJ1-3	-	CAWSARRGPGNTIYF	TGTGCCTGGAGTGCACGCAGGGGCCCTGGAAACACCATATATTTT
TRBD1	TRBV19	TRBJ1-2	-	CASSTYGTEGGYTF	TGTGCCAGTAGTACCTACGGGACAGAGGGTGGCTACACCTTC
-	TRBV19	TRBJ1-5	-	CASSITRARFDSNQPQHF	TGTGCCAGTAGTATAACGAGGGCCCGGTTTGATAGCAATCAGCCCCAGCATTTT
TRBD2	TRBV30	TRBJ2-3	-	CAWRDGLAGSTDTQYF	TGTGCCTGGAGGGACGGACTAGCGGGGAGCACAGATACGCAGTATTTT
-	TRBV30	TRBJ2-2	-	CAWSGPPNTGELFF	TGTGCCTGGTCAGGGCCGCCGAACACCGGGGAGCTGTTTTTT
TRBD1	TRBV7-8	TRBJ1-2	-	CASSSRQGRDGYTF	TGTGCCAGCAGCTCCCGACAGGGCCGGGATGGCTACACCTTC
-	TRBV7-6	TRBJ1-4	-	CASSPGQTPNEKLFF	TGTGCCAGCAGCCCCGGACAGACCCCAAATGAAAAACTGTTTTTT
-	TRBV7-2	TRBJ2-7	few	CASSPSFSRHYEQYF	TGTGCCAGCAGCCCCTCGTTCAGTCGGCACTACGAGCAGTACTTC
-	TRBV6-4	TRBJ2-2	once	CASSRDMNTGELFF	TGTGCCAGCAGCAGGGACATGAACACCGGGGAGCTGTTTTTT
-	TRBV6-4	TRBJ2-1	few	CASSDSRDWRGSEQFF	TGTGCCAGCAGTGACTCTAGGGACTGGAGAGGGAGTGAGCAGTTCTTC
-	TRBV7-9	TRBJ1-4	-	CASSIGLNEKLFF	TGTGCCAGCAGCATCGGACTCAATGAAAAACTGTTTTTT
-	TRBV6-6	TRBJ2-7	-	CASSPRYEQYF	TGTGCCAGCAGTCCTAGGTACGAGCAGTACTTC
TRBD1	TRBV6-1	TRBJ1-1	-	CASRLGQNPEAFF	TGTGCCAGCAGATTGGGACAGAACCCTGAAGCTTTCTTT
-	TRBV6-1	TRBJ1-1	-	CASSEGLKAFF	TGTGCCAGCAGCGAGGGACTAAAAGCTTTCTTT
-	TRBV9	TRBJ2-7	-	CANPWDFRRVCEQYF	TGTGCCAACCCATGGGACTTCCGACGGGTCTGCGAGCAGTACTTC
-	TRBV6-1	TRBJ1-2	few	CASSERRDGYTF	TGTGCCAGCAGTGAACGACGGGATGGCTACACCTTC
TRBD2	TRBV15	TRBJ2-1	-	CATSLGTSGGYNEQFF	TGTGCCACCAGCCTTGGGACTAGCGGGGGCTACAATGAGCAGTTCTTC
TRBD1	TRBV5-6	TRBJ1-2	-	CASSLMATGNYGYTF	TGTGCCAGCAGCTTGATGGCGACAGGGAACTATGGCTACACCTTC
TRBD1	TRBV6-6	TRBJ2-7	once	CASRQQGRGTDEQYF	TGTGCCAGCAGGCAACAGGGGCGTGGGACGGACGAGCAGTACTTC
-	TRBV15	TRBJ2-7	once	CATSRAQSHEQYF	TGTGCCACCAGCAGAGCACAGTCTCACGAGCAGTACTTC
-	TRBV5-4	TRBJ1-4	few	CASSLAPGTGDTNEKLFF	TGTGCCAGCAGCTTGGCTCCCGGGACGGGAGACACTAATGAAAAACTGTTTTTT
-	TRBV6-5	TRBJ1-2	once	CASSYSGPFGDYGYTF	TGTGCCAGCAGTTACTCGGGTCCATTCGGGGACTATGGCTACACCTTC
-	TRBV20-1	TRBJ1-2	once	CSAFTGGYTF	TGCAGTGCTTTTACAGGGGGCTACACCTTC
TRBD2	TRBV9	TRBJ2-7	few	CASSLPGTSGRGLGEQYF	TGTGCCAGCAGCCTACCCGGGACTAGCGGGAGAGGGCTCGGCGAGCAGTACTTC
-	TRBV12-5	TRBJ2-2	few	CASGRQGPRGELFF	TGTGCTAGTGGTCGTCAGGGGCCTCGGGGGGAGCTGTTTTTT